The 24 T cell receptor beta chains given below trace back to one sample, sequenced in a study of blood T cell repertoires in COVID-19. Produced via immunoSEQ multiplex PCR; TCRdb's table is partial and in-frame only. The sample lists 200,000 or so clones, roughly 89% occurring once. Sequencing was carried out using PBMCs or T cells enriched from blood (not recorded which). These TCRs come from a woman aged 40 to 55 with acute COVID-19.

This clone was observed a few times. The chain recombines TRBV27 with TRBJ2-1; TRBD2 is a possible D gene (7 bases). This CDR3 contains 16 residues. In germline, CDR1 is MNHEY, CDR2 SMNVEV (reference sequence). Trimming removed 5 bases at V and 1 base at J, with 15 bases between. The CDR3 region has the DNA TGTGCCAGCAGTCCACTAGGGGGGGCATCCTACAATGAGCAGTTCTTC. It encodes CASSPLGGASYNEQFF.

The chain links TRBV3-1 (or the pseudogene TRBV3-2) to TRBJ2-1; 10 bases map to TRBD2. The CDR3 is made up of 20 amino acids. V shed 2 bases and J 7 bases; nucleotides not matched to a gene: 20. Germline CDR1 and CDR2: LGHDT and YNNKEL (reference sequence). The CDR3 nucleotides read TGTGCCAGCAGCCAAAAAGTTCAATCCAATAGGCTAGCGGGGGTAAATGAGCAGTTCTTC. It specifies CASSQKVQSNRLAGVNEQFF.

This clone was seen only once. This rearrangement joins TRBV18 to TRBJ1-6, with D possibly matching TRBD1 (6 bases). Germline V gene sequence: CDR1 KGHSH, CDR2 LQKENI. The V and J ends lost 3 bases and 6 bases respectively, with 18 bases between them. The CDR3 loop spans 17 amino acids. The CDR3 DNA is TGTGCCAGCTCACCCTTACCCACGGACAGAGCTAATTCACCCCTCCACTTT. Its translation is CASSPLPTDRANSPLHF.

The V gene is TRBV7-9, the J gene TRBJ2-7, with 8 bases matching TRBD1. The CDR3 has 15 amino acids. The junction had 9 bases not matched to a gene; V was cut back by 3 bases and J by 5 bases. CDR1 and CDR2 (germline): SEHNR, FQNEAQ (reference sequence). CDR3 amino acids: CASSFGRTGFNEQYF. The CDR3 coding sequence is TGTGCCAGCAGCTTCGGTCGGACAGGGTTCAACGAGCAGTACTTC.

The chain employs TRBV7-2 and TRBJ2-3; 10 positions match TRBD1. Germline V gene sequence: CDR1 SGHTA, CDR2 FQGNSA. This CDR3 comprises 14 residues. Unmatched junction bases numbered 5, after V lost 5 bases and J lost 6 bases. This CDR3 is CASSPGTGADTQYF. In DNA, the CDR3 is TGTGCCAGCAGCCCCGGGACAGGGGCGGATACGCAGTATTTT.

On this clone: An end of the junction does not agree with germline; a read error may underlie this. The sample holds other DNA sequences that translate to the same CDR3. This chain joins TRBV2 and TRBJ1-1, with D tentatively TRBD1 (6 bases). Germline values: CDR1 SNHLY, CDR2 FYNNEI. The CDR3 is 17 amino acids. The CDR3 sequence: CASSEALMWTVNTEAFF. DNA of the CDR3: TGTGCCAGCAGCGAAGCGTTGATGTGGACAGTGAACACTGAAGCTTTCTTT.

The CDR3 bases are TGTGCCAGCAGTGAAGCCTTCGACTATGGCTACACCTTC. It specifies CASSEAFDYGYTF. This chain links TRBV12-3 or TRBV12-4 with TRBJ1-2, with no clear D. The CDR3 length is 13 residues. Trimming pared 5 bases from V and 3 bases from J, leaving 10 bases between.

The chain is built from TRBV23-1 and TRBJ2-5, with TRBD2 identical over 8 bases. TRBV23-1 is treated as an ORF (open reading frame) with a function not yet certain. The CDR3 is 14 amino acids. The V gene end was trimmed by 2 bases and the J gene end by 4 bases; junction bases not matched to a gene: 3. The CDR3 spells CASSQPGTRETQYF. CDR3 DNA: TGCGCCAGCAGTCAACCCGGGACTAGAGAGACCCAGTACTTC.

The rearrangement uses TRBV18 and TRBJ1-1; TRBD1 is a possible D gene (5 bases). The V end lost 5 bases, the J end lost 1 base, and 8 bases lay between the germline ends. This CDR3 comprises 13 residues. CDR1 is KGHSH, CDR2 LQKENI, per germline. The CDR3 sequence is CASSTDRNTEAFF. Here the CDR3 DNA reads TGTGCCAGCTCAACCGACAGGAACACTGAAGCTTTCTTT.

CDR3 sequence: CASSQLSGGEAFF. In nucleotides, the CDR3 is TGTGCCAGCAGCCAACTCTCAGGAGGTGAAGCTTTCTTT. V and J are TRBV14 and TRBJ1-1; D uncertain. The CDR3 spans 13 residues. Trimming pared 2 bases from V and 7 bases from J, leaving 11 bases between. In germline, CDR1 is SGHDN, CDR2 FVKESK. The complete variable domain, with remaining parts taken from reference TRBV14 and TRBJ1-1, reads EAGVTQFPSHSVIEKGQTVTLRCDPISGHDNLYWYRRVMGKEIKFLLHFVKESKQDESGMPNNRFLAERTGGTYSTLKVQPAELEDSGVYFCASSQLSGGEAFFGQGTRLTVV.

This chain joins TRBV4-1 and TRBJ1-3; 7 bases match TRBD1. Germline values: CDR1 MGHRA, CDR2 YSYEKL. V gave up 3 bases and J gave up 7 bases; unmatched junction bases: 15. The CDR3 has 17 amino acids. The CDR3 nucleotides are TGCGCCAGCAGCCAGCCTAACAAAGGGGGCGAAGGGAACACCATATATTTT. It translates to CASSQPNKGGEGNTIYF.

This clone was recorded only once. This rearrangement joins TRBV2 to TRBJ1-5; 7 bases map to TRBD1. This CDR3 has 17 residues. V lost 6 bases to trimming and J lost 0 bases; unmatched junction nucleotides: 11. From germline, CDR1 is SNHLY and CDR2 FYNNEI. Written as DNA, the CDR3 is TGTGCCAGCAGCGTTACCGGGACAGAATATAGCAATCAGCCCCAGCATTTT. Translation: CASSVTGTEYSNQPQHF.

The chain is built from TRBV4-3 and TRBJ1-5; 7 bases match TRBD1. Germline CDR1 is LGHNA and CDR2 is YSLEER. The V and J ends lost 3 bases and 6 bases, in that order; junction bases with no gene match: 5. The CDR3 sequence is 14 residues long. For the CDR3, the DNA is TGCGCCAGCAGCCAGGTCACAGGGGCTCAGCCCCAGCATTTT. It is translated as CASSQVTGAQPQHF.

CDR3 region: CASSVGMGDEQFF. As DNA, the CDR3 is TGTGCCAGCAGCGTAGGTATGGGAGATGAGCAGTTCTTC. The chain joins TRBV9 to TRBJ2-1; weak D call: TRBD2 (5 bases). The V gene's germline CDR1 is SGDLS and CDR2 YYNGEE. With 0 bases removed from V and 8 bases from J, the gap between germline ends came to 9 bases. This CDR3 region has 13 residues.

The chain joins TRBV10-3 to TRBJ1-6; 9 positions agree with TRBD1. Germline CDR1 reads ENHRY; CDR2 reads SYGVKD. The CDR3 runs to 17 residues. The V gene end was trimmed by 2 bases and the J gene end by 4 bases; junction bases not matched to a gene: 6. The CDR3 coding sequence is TGTGCCATCAGTGAGCGAGCGGGGACAGGGTATAATTCACCCCTCCACTTT. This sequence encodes CAISERAGTGYNSPLHF.

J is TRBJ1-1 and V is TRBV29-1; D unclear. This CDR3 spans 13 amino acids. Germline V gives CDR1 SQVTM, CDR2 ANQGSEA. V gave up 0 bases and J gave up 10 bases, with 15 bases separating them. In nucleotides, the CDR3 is TGCAGCGTTGAAGACGCATCGACATCCGGAGCTTTCTTT. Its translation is CSVEDASTSGAFF.

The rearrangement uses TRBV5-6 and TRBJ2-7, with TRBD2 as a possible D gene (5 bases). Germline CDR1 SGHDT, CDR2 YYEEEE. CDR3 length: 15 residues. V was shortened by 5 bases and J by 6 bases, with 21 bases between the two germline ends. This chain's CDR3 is CASRPSGLPWGEQYV. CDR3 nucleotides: TGTGCCAGCAGGCCCTCCGGACTCCCGTGGGGCGAGCAGTACGTC.

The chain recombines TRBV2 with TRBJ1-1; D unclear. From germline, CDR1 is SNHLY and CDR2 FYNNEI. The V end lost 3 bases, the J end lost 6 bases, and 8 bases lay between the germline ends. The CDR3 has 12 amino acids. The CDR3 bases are TGTGCCAGCAGTGATAATCGAGCTGAAGCTTTCTTT. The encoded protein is CASSDNRAEAFF. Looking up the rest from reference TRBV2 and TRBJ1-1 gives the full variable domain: EPEVTQTPSHQVTQMGQEVILRCVPISNHLYFYWYRQILGQKVEFLVSFYNNEISEKSEIFDDQFSVERPDGSNFTLKIRSTKLEDSAMYFCASSDNRAEAFFGQGTRLTVV.

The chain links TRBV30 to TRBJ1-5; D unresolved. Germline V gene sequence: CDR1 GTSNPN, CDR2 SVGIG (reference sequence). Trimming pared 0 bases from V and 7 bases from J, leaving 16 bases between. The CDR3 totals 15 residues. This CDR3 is CAWSVAQQAGQPQHF. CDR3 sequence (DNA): TGTGCCTGGAGTGTAGCCCAGCAGGCGGGACAGCCCCAGCATTTT.

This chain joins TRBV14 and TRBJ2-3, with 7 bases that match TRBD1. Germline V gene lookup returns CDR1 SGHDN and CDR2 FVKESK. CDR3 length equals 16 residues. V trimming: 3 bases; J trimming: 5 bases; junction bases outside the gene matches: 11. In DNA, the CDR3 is TGTGCCAGCAGCCATGACAGGGACAGCCGTGGAGATACGCAGTATTTT. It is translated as CASSHDRDSRGDTQYF.

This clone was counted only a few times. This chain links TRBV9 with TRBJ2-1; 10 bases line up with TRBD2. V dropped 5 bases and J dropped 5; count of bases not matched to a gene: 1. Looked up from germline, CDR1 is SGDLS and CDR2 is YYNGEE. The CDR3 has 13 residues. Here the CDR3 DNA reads TGTGCCAGCAGTACTAGCGGGAACAATGAGCAGTTCTTC. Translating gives CASSTSGNNEQFF.

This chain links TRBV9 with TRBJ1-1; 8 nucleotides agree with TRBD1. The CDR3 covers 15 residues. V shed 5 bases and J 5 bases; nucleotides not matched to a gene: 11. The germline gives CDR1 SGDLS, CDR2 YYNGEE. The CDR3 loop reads CASSDRTGRGTEAFF. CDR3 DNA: TGTGCCAGCAGTGACCGGACAGGGAGAGGTACTGAAGCTTTCTTT.

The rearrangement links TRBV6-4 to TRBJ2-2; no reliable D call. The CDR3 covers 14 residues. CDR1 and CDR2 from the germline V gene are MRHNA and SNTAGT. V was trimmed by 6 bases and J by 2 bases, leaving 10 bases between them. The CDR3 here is CASSATRNTGELFF. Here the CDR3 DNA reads TGTGCCAGCAGCGCGACACGAAACACCGGGGAGCTGTTTTTT.

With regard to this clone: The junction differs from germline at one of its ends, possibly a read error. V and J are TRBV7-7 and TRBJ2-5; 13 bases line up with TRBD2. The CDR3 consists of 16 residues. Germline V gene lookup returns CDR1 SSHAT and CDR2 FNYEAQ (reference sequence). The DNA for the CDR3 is TGTGCTAGCAGCTTAGGGACTAGCGGGGTTCAAGAGACCCAGTACTTC. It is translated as CASSLGTSGVQETQYF.